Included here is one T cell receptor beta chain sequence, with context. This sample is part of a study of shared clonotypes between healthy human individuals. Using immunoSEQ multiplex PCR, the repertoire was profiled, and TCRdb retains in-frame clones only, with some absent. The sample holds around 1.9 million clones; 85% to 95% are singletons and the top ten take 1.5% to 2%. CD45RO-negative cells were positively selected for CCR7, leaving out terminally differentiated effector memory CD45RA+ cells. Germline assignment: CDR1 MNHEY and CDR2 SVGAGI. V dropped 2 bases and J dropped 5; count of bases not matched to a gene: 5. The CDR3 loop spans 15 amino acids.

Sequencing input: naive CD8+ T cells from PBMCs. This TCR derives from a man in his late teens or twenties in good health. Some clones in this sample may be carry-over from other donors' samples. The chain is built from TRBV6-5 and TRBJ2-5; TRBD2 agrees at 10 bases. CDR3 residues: CASSYLGSGGETQYF. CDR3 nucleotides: TGTGCCAGCAGTTACCTAGGTAGCGGGGGGGAGACCCAGTACTTC.